The source of this TCR beta chain is a study of monozygotic twins with inflammatory bowel disease. General observations from the study: Fewer shared clonotypes with others were found in IBD patients than in healthy twins, especially with disease activity.

Per donor there was one draw, yielding a blood sample of roughly 2.6 ml. For this clonotype: Antigen: not known.

It was around 3.5 ug of total RNA that each TCR library used. The team made cDNA by running eight separate reactions for each sample. With the 5' RACE reads reprocessed, TCRdb shows one record per CDR3 protein and no DNA. The table counts over 120,000 distinct CDR3 sequences; 0.95% to 1.5% lies in the top ten. Germline lookup yields CDR1 SEHNR and CDR2 FQNEAQ (reference sequence). The CDR3 runs 17 residues. This receptor was identified in a human donor with ulcerative colitis or Crohn's disease, or a healthy co-twin of an affected twin (not recorded which). The specimen sequenced was blood. This sequence joins TRBV7-9 and TRBJ2-1; TCRdb outputs TRBD1, but without DNA this stays unchecked. The CDR3 reads CASSFSVGGSSYNEQFF.